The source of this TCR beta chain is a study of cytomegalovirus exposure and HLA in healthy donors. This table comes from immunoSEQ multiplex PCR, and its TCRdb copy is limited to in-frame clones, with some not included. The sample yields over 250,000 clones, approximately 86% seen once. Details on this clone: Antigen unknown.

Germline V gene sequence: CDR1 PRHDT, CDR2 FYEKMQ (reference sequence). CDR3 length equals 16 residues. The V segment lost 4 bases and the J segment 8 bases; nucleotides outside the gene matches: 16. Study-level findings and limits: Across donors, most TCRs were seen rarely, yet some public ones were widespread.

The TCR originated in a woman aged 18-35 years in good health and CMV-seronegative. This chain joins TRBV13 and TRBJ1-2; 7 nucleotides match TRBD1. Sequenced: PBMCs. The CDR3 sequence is CASSSYTTDRVEGYTF. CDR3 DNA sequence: TGTGCCAGCAGCTCATACACCACCGACAGGGTGGAGGGCTACACCTTC.